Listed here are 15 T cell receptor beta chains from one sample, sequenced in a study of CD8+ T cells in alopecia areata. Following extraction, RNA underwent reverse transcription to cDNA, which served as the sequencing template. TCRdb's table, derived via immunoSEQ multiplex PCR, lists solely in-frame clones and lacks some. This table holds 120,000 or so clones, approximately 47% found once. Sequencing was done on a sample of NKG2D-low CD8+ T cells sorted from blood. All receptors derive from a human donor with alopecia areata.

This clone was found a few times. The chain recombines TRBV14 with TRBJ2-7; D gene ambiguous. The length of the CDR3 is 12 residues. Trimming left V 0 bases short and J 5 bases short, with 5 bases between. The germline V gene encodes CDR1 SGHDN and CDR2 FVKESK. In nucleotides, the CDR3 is TGTGCCAGCAGCCAAGAAGGGAACGAGCAGTACTTC. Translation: CASSQEGNEQYF.

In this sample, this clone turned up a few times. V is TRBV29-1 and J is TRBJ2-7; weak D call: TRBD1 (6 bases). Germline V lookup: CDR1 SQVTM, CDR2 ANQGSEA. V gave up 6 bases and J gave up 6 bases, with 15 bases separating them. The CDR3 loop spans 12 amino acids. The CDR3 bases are TGCAGCGTGTGGACAGTCGAAGTCGAGCAGTACTTC. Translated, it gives CSVWTVEVEQYF.

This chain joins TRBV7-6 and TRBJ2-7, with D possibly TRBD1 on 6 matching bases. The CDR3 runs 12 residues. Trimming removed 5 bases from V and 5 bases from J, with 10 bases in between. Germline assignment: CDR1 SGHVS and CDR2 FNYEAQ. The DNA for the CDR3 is TGTGCCAGCAGCGCGGACAGCCACGAGCAGTACTTC. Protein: CASSADSHEQYF.

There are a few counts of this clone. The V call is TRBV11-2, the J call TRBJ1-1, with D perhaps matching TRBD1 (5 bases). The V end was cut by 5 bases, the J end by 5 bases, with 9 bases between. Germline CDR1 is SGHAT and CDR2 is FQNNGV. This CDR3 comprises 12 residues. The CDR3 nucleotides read TGTGCCAGCAGCGAGCGGGGGACTGAAGCTTTCTTT. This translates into CASSERGTEAFF.

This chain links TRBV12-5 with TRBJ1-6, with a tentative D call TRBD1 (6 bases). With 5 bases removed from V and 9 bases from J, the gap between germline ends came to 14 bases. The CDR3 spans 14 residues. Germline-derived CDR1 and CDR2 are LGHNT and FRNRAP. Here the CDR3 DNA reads TGTGCTAGTGGTCTTGGGGGCTTGGGTTCACCCCTCCACTTT. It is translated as CASGLGGLGSPLHF.

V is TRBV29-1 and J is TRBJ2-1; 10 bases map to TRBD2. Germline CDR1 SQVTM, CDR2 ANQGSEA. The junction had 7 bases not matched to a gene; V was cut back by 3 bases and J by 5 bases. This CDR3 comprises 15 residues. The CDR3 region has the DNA TGCAGCGTTGATGTCACGCTAGCGGGGGACAATGAGCAGTTCTTC. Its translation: CSVDVTLAGDNEQFF.

The CDR3 region has the DNA TGCAGCGTAAAAGCGGGTGAGCAGTTCTTC. This gives the protein CSVKAGEQFF. This rearrangement joins TRBV29-1 to TRBJ2-1; D perhaps matches TRBD2 (6 bases). V lost 6 bases and J 9 bases, leaving 9 bases between the germline ends. The CDR3 is made up of 10 amino acids. Per germline, CDR1 SQVTM and CDR2 ANQGSEA.

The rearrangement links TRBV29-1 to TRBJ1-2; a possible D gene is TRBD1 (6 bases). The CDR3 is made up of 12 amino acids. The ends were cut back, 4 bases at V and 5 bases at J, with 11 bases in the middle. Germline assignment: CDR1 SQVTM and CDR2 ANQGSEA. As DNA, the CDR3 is TGCAGCGTTGCGGACAGTGATTATGGCTACACCTTC. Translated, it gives CSVADSDYGYTF.

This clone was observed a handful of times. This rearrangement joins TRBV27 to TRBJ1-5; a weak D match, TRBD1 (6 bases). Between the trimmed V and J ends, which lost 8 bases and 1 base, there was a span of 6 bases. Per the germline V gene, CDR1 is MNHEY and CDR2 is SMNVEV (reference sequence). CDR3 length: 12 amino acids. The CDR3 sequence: CASGQSNQPQHF. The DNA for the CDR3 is TGTGCCAGCGGACAGAGCAATCAGCCCCAGCATTTT.

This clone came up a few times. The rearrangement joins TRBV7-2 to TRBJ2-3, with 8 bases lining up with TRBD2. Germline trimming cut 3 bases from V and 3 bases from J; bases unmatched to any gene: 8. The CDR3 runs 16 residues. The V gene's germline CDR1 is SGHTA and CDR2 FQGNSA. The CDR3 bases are TGTGCCAGCAGCTTTCCCAGCGGGGGTATAACAGATACGCAGTATTTT. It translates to CASSFPSGGITDTQYF.

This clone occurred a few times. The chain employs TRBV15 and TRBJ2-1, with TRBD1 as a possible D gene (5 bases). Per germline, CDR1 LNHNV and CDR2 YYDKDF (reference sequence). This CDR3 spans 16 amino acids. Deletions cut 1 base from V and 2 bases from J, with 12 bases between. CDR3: CATSRARQGPYNEQFF. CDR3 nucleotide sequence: TGTGCCACCAGCAGAGCCAGGCAGGGCCCCTACAATGAGCAGTTCTTC.

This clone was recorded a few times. Written as DNA, the CDR3 is TGCAGCGTTGAAGCAGGGACCTCCTACGAGCAGTACTTC. Protein product: CSVEAGTSYEQYF. This chain connects TRBV29-1 to TRBJ2-7; D may correspond to TRBD1 or TRBD2 (5 bases each). The V gene's germline CDR1 is SQVTM and CDR2 ANQGSEA. Deletions cut 1 base from V and 0 bases from J, with 7 bases between. The CDR3 sequence is 13 residues long.

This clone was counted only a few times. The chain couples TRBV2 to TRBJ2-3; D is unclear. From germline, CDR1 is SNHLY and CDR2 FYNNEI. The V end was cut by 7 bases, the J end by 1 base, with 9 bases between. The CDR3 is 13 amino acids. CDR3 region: CASIREGTDTQYF. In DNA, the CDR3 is TGTGCCAGCATCCGAGAGGGCACAGATACGCAGTATTTT.

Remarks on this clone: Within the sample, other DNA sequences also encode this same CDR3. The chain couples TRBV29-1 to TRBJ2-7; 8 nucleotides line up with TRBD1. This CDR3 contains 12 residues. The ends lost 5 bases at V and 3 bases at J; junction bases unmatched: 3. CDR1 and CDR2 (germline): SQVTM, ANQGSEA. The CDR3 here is CSVPGQGYEQYF. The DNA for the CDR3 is TGCAGCGTTCCAGGACAGGGCTACGAGCAGTACTTC.

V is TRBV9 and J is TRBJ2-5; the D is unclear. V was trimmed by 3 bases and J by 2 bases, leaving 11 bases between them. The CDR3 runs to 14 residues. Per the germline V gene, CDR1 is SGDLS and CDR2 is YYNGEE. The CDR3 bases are TGTGCCAGCAGCGCCCCGAACAATCAAGAGACCCAGTACTTC. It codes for CASSAPNNQETQYF.